These 10 T cell receptor beta chains were sequenced from one sample in a study of breast tumors, draining lymph nodes, adjacent tissues (dated by TCRdb to about 2016). The lymph node samples were taken from the axillary draining lymph nodes of breast cancer patients. To prepare the library, multiplex PCR was applied. The sequencer was an Illumina HiSeq 2000. Starting from the raw public reads, TCRdb applied fastp trimming at Q25, assembled clones with MiXCR and retained in-frame beta chains. Rows matching on CDR3 protein sequence are summarized as one entry with the most common DNA and genes. A total of 85,000 to 130,000 distinct CDR3 sequences appear in this sample, 20% to 25% of them only once. Roughly 1.2% of the sample lies in the top ten. The sample comprised axillary lymph node tissue. The origin of the receptors is a female donor with breast cancer. Some clones in this sample may be carry-over from other donors' samples.

The V call is TRBV5-6, the J call TRBJ2-6, with 8 bases lining up with TRBD1. The CDR3 is 17 amino acids. V lost 4 bases and J lost 4; bases outside the gene matches: 10. The V gene's germline CDR1 is SGHDT and CDR2 YYEEEE. The CDR3 DNA reads TGTGCCAGCAGCACCCGGACAGGGCTCCCCGGGGCCAACGTCCTGACTTTC. This translates into CASSTRTGLPGANVLTF.

Of note for this clonotype: Just one base apart from a much larger clone, this may be a read error. This chain uses TRBV12-3 or TRBV12-4 with TRBJ2-1; D gene unclear. Trimming took 7 bases from V and 9 from J, leaving 16 bases between them. The CDR3 length is 13 residues. CDR3 in DNA: TGTGCCAGCACCCGTACAGAGGCCAGTGAGCAGTTCTTC. This gives the protein CASTRTEASEQFF.

In its sample, this clonotype was seen many times. The V call is TRBV11-2, the J call TRBJ2-2; 8 bases are shared with TRBD1. Trimming took 1 base from V and 4 from J; bases not matched to a gene: 8. The CDR3 has 17 residues. Per germline, CDR1 SGHAT and CDR2 FQNNGV. CDR3 region: CASSLGPSRGRTGELFF. CDR3 nucleotides: TGTGCCAGCAGCTTAGGGCCGTCCAGGGGGCGCACCGGGGAGCTGTTTTTT.

The chain has TRBV6-4 and TRBJ1-1; D gene ambiguous. There are 13 residues in the CDR3. Germline CDR1 is MRHNA and CDR2 is SNTAGT. V was trimmed by 3 bases and J by 8 bases, leaving 13 bases between them. The CDR3 DNA reads as TGTGCCAGCAGTGAAGCACGGGGAACGGAAGCTTTCTTT. Its translation: CASSEARGTEAFF.

This clonotype was picked up many times. The rearrangement joins TRBV19 to TRBJ1-2, with 9 bases fitting TRBD1. The CDR3 sequence is 15 residues long. The J segment lost 5 bases and the V segment lost 5 bases, leaving 9 bases of the junction unmatched. Germline V gene sequence: CDR1 LNHDA, CDR2 SQIVND (reference sequence). The CDR3 DNA sequence: TGTGCCAGTAGTGGTCGACAGGGGGAGTGGTATGGCTACACCTTC. Translated: CASSGRQGEWYGYTF.

In this sample, this clonotype turned up many times. This chain uses TRBV6-1 with TRBJ2-7; D may be TRBD1 or TRBD2 (5 bases each). V lost 6 bases and J lost 2, with 17 bases in between. This CDR3 contains 15 residues. Germline CDR1 and CDR2: MNHNS and SASEGT. CDR3 sequence reads: CASSLGPGRAYEQYF. The CDR3 coding sequence is TGTGCCAGCAGCCTCGGCCCGGGGCGAGCCTACGAGCAGTACTTC.

There are many counts of this clonotype. One junction end does not reproduce the germline sequence, and a read error may be involved. The chain recombines TRBV6-1 with TRBJ2-6; weak D call: TRBD2 (6 bases). The CDR3 totals 17 residues. The germline V gene encodes CDR1 MNHNS and CDR2 SASEGT. For the CDR3, the DNA is TGTGCCAGCAGTGAACCTGCGTGGAGGGCCGGGGGCAACGTCCTGACTTTC. This gives the protein CASSEPAWRAGGNVLTF.

V is TRBV18 and J is TRBJ2-2; TRBD1 matches at 9 bases. The CDR3 sequence is 15 residues long. Germline CDR1 KGHSH, CDR2 LQKENI. Unmatched junction bases numbered 6, after V lost 5 bases and J lost 5 bases. The CDR3 here is CASSSGTGRTGELFF. CDR3 sequence (DNA): TGTGCCAGCTCAAGCGGGACAGGGAGGACCGGGGAGCTGTTTTTT.

As concerns this clonotype: A much larger clone lies one base from this, so it may be a read error. This chain joins TRBV6-5 and TRBJ1-2, with 7 bases lining up with TRBD1. Germline V CDR1 and CDR2: MNHEY, SVGAGI. The V and J ends lost 7 bases and 4 bases, in that order; junction bases with no gene match: 9. This CDR3 comprises 14 residues. The DNA for the CDR3 is TGTGCCAGCAAGTCGACAGGGCTTAGCTATGGCTACACCTTC. Its translation is CASKSTGLSYGYTF.

This clonotype was seen at least ten times. DNA of the CDR3: TGTGCCAGCAGCTCCCCTAGTGGGACATCAAATTCACCCCTCCACTTT. It yields the protein CASSSPSGTSNSPLHF. The V and J genes are TRBV13 and TRBJ1-6, with a tentative D call TRBD1 (6 bases). Germline-derived CDR1 and CDR2 are PRHDT and FYEKMQ (reference sequence). The CDR3 covers 16 residues. The V end lost 4 bases, the J end lost 7 bases, and 17 bases lay between the germline ends.